This entry concerns a single T cell receptor beta chain. The antigen this receptor binds is unknown. No base-level quality is on record; no much larger clone is a single base apart. Ipilimumab was given at 1 mg/kg intravenously on day 1 of selected weeks, and checkpoint therapy started 14 to 28 days after autologous transplant. Nivolumab was given at 3 mg/kg intravenously on day 1 of weeks 1, 4, 7, 10, and every two weeks through week 26. The study was a Phase Ib clinical trial testing combined checkpoint inhibition with ipilimumab and nivolumab as consolidation after autologous stem cell transplantation. The CDR3 starts with the cysteine, ends with the phenylalanine, and has 19 residues. Only the CDR3 portion is preserved as DNA: 57 bases, with reading frame beginning at the first base. The germline V gene supplies CDR1 SGHRS and CDR2 YFSETQ. The V end loses 4 bases and the J end loses 1 base, and a stretch of 26 bases separates them.

This sample stems from a study of ipilimumab plus nivolumab after autologous stem cell transplantation (dated by TCRdb to the early 2020s). Background for the entire study: A median of roughly five ipilimumab doses and roughly eight nivolumab doses was received by trial patients. The trial enrolled patients with high-risk diffuse large B cell lymphoma, mature T cell lymphoma, or multiple myeloma undergoing autologous transplant. Primary refractory and relapsed disease were included in the DLBCL cohort, with 18-month progression-free survival of 85.7% and 28.6%, respectively. Some 35 patients made up the trial's intent-to-treat population.

The receptor library was made with the immunoSEQ multiplex PCR assay. TCRdb obtained this table from immuneACCESS and retained in-frame rearrangements with V and J assigned. These tables miss some clones; where compared with another copy, unresolved V genes account for less than half of the shortfall, and the remainder is unexplained. The sample profile shows 15,000 to 20,000 clones; around 80% of them were found once. The top ten hold approximately 7% of the sample. Beyond this particular receptor, the publication reports: The authors stated that profiles of the T cell receptor repertoire, regulatory T cell phenotype and gut microbiota provided a biologic rationale for studying this approach further. The authors concluded that combined checkpoint inhibition appeared tolerable when used as consolidation after transplant.

This chain is built from TRBV5-1 and TRBJ2-5, with the identity of the D gene unclear. The receptor was isolated from a male donor with diffuse large B-cell lymphoma. The starting material was PBMCs, obtained in a trial of ipilimumab plus nivolumab as post-transplant consolidation. The nucleotide sequence is TGCGCCAGCAGCCCCCAAAGAGACGGGTTTAACTGGGGCCAAGAGACCCAGTACTTC. Translated, it gives CASSPQRDGFNWGQETQYF.